This is a list of T cell receptor beta chains from one sample in a study of cytomegalovirus exposure and HLA in healthy donors. Method: immunoSEQ multiplex PCR; TCRdb's copy keeps in-frame clones and lacks some. The table includes more than 80,000 clones, about 68% detected once. The source material was PBMCs. All receptors derive from a human donor in good health. Each CDR3 is given with its conserved first and last residue. The order of the fields is clone size, D gene, J gene, V gene, CDR3 protein, CDR3 DNA. The D gene is left open where the match is weak. A row's size may be missing; if present it is once, few, many or a size class.

>.|TRBD1|TRBJ1-3|TRBV27
CASSLDRGAGNTIYF
TGTGCCAGCAGTTTAGACAGGGGAGCGGGAAACACCATATATTTT
>.|.|TRBJ1-2|TRBV9
CASSREGTGFGYTF
TGTGCCAGCAGCAGGGAGGGGACGGGATTTGGCTACACCTTC
>few|.|TRBJ1-6|TRBV2
CASRETALSSYNSPLHF
TGTGCCAGCAGAGAGACAGCGTTGAGCTCCTATAATTCACCCCTCCACTTT
>.|.|TRBJ2-3|TRBV7-9
CASSSATGMTIPSTDTQYF
TGTGCCAGCAGCTCAGCTACAGGGATGACTATCCCTAGCACAGATACGCAGTATTTT
>.|.|TRBJ1-2|TRBV4-3
CASSQGDTSGYGYTF
TGCGCCAGCAGCCAAGGGGACACCTCAGGCTATGGCTACACCTTC
>.|TRBD1|TRBJ1-6|TRBV4-3
CASSQGTGGLGDSPLHF
TGCGCCAGCAGCCAAGGCACAGGGGGATTAGGTGATTCACCCCTCCACTTT
>few|.|TRBJ2-7|TRBV6-1
CASSDPGDYYEQYF
TGTGCCAGCAGTGATCCGGGGGATTACTACGAGCAGTACTTC
>.|TRBD2|TRBJ2-1|TRBV7-2
CASSRTSGGSNEQFF
TGTGCCAGCAGCCGTACTAGCGGGGGTAGCAATGAGCAGTTCTTC
>.|.|TRBJ1-2|TRBV4-1
CASSQYGGTSLGYTF
TGCGCCAGCAGCCAATACGGGGGGACAAGCCTGGGCTACACCTTC
>.|.|TRBJ2-3|TRBV9
CASSPPAGTSTDTQYF
TGTGCCAGCAGCCCACCGGCGGGGACCAGCACAGATACGCAGTATTTT